These T cell receptor beta chains were read from a single sample in a study of T-cell reconstitution after alpha-beta-depleted transplantation in children. TCRdb itself ran the PCR reads through MiXCR, one entry per CDR3 protein. The table includes 500,000 to 600,000 distinct CDR3 sequences, 25% to 30% detected once. The source was PBMCs, collected before TCRalphabeta/CD19-depleted stem cell transplant. The receptors stem from a boy in the first two years of life with Wiskott-Aldrich syndrome, due to receive a stem cell transplant. CDR3s include the opening cysteine and the closing phenylalanine or tryptophan. The order of the fields is V gene, D gene, J gene, clone size, CDR3 protein, CDR3 DNA. D genes are given only for firm matches. Some rows mark clone size as missing; the rest say once, few, many or name a class of expanded clone.

v_gene: TRBV5-1; d_gene: TRBD2; j_gene: TRBJ2-2; abundance: few; CDR3aa: CASSGLAFTGELFF; CDR3nt: TGCGCCAGCAGCGGACTAGCCTTTACCGGGGAGCTGTTTTTT
v_gene: TRBV13; d_gene: TRBD1; j_gene: TRBJ2-3; abundance: -; CDR3aa: CASSVGTGGTDTQYF; CDR3nt: TGTGCCAGCAGCGTCGGGACAGGGGGAACAGATACGCAGTATTTT
v_gene: TRBV10-3; d_gene: TRBD1; j_gene: TRBJ2-7; abundance: few; CDR3aa: CAIAHPGQGAYEQYF; CDR3nt: TGTGCCATCGCTCACCCGGGACAGGGGGCTTACGAGCAGTACTTC
v_gene: TRBV20-1; d_gene: TRBD1; j_gene: TRBJ1-2; abundance: few; CDR3aa: CSAETGDFNYGYTF; CDR3nt: TGCAGTGCTGAGACAGGGGACTTTAACTATGGCTACACCTTC
v_gene: TRBV4-2; d_gene: TRBD2; j_gene: TRBJ2-1; abundance: once; CDR3aa: CASSQDTAGGTYNEQFF; CDR3nt: TGTGCCAGCAGCCAAGATACGGCGGGAGGGACCTACAATGAGCAGTTCTTC
v_gene: TRBV14; d_gene: -; j_gene: TRBJ2-2; abundance: -; CDR3aa: CASSQKTMGELFF; CDR3nt: TGTGCCAGCAGCCAAAAAACGATGGGGGAGCTGTTTTTT
v_gene: TRBV10-3; d_gene: TRBD1; j_gene: TRBJ2-7; abundance: -; CDR3aa: CAISPTGSYEQYF; CDR3nt: TGTGCCATCAGTCCGACAGGGTCCTACGAGCAGTACTTC
v_gene: TRBV4-2; d_gene: -; j_gene: TRBJ2-5; abundance: few; CDR3aa: CASSRLEQGGFEETQYF; CDR3nt: TGTGCCAGCAGCCGGCTGGAACAGGGCGGGTTTGAGGAGACCCAGTACTTC
v_gene: TRBV12-3/TRBV12-4; d_gene: -; j_gene: TRBJ2-3; abundance: -; CDR3aa: CASSSWRTGTSTDTQYF; CDR3nt: TGTGCCAGCAGTTCGTGGCGAACAGGGACTAGCACAGATACGCAGTATTTT
v_gene: TRBV4-1; d_gene: -; j_gene: TRBJ2-7; abundance: -; CDR3aa: CASSQEGPSRNEQYF; CDR3nt: TGCGCCAGCAGCCAAGAGGGCCCTTCCCGCAACGAGCAGTACTTC
v_gene: TRBV5-5; d_gene: TRBD2; j_gene: TRBJ2-1; abundance: -; CDR3aa: CASSLGTSGREEQFF; CDR3nt: TGTGCCAGCAGCTTGGGCACTAGCGGGAGGGAGGAGCAGTTCTTC
v_gene: TRBV30; d_gene: TRBD1; j_gene: TRBJ2-3; abundance: -; CDR3aa: CAWSPSGRGLTDTQYF; CDR3nt: TGTGCCTGGAGTCCTTCCGGCAGGGGGCTCACAGATACGCAGTATTTT
v_gene: TRBV10-3; d_gene: -; j_gene: TRBJ2-5; abundance: few; CDR3aa: CATLRGETQYF; CDR3nt: TGTGCCACCCTTCGGGGGGAGACCCAGTACTTC
v_gene: TRBV20-1; d_gene: -; j_gene: TRBJ2-7; abundance: -; CDR3aa: CSANGLYEQYF; CDR3nt: TGCAGTGCGAACGGACTATACGAGCAGTACTTC
v_gene: TRBV5-6; d_gene: TRBD2; j_gene: TRBJ2-1; abundance: -; CDR3aa: CASSLFPSGREYNEQFF; CDR3nt: TGTGCCAGCAGCTTGTTTCCTAGCGGGAGGGAGTACAATGAGCAGTTCTTC
v_gene: TRBV20-1; d_gene: -; j_gene: TRBJ2-1; abundance: few; CDR3aa: CSGWGPQTYNEQFF; CDR3nt: TGCAGTGGGTGGGGCCCTCAAACCTACAATGAGCAGTTCTTC
v_gene: TRBV30; d_gene: -; j_gene: TRBJ2-5; abundance: -; CDR3aa: CAWSGGVWTQYF; CDR3nt: TGTGCCTGGAGTGGGGGGGTCTGGACCCAGTACTTC
v_gene: TRBV15; d_gene: -; j_gene: TRBJ1-2; abundance: -; CDR3aa: CATSSRIQGFYGYTF; CDR3nt: TGTGCCACCAGCAGTCGGATACAGGGATTCTATGGCTACACCTTC
v_gene: TRBV5-1; d_gene: TRBD2; j_gene: TRBJ2-7; abundance: -; CDR3aa: CASSLARTSGYEQYF; CDR3nt: TGCGCCAGCAGCTTGGCCCGGACTAGCGGCTACGAGCAGTACTTC
v_gene: TRBV12-3/TRBV12-4; d_gene: -; j_gene: TRBJ2-2; abundance: few; CDR3aa: CASSLFGGTNTGELFF; CDR3nt: TGTGCCAGCAGTTTATTCGGTGGGACTAACACCGGGGAGCTGTTTTTT
v_gene: TRBV5-1; d_gene: -; j_gene: TRBJ2-7; abundance: few; CDR3aa: CASSVGTGSYEQYF; CDR3nt: TGCGCCAGCAGCGTAGGCACGGGGTCCTACGAGCAGTACTTC
v_gene: TRBV3-1; d_gene: -; j_gene: TRBJ1-2; abundance: few; CDR3aa: CASSRLRQNYGYTF; CDR3nt: TGTGCCAGCAGCCGACTAAGACAGAACTATGGCTACACCTTC
v_gene: TRBV10-3; d_gene: -; j_gene: TRBJ1-5; abundance: few; CDR3aa: CAISESSGNQPQHF; CDR3nt: TGTGCCATCAGTGAGTCTTCGGGTAATCAGCCCCAGCATTTT
v_gene: TRBV19; d_gene: -; j_gene: TRBJ2-5; abundance: once; CDR3aa: CASSVGRVETQYF; CDR3nt: TGTGCCAGTAGTGTGGGACGGGTAGAGACCCAGTACTTC
v_gene: TRBV6-2/TRBV6-3; d_gene: -; j_gene: TRBJ2-1; abundance: few; CDR3aa: CASREIQNNEQFF; CDR3nt: TGTGCCAGCAGAGAAATCCAAAACAATGAGCAGTTCTTC
v_gene: TRBV12-3/TRBV12-4; d_gene: TRBD2; j_gene: TRBJ2-5; abundance: -; CDR3aa: CASSSGLAGGIEETQYF; CDR3nt: TGTGCCAGCAGTTCCGGACTAGCGGGAGGCATCGAAGAGACCCAGTACTTC
v_gene: TRBV5-1; d_gene: -; j_gene: TRBJ2-5; abundance: few; CDR3aa: CASSLGHPNEETQYF; CDR3nt: TGCGCCAGCAGCTTGGGACACCCCAATGAAGAGACCCAGTACTTC
v_gene: TRBV29-1; d_gene: -; j_gene: TRBJ1-1; abundance: -; CDR3aa: CSVGPKNTEAFF; CDR3nt: TGCAGCGTGGGACCGAAGAACACTGAAGCTTTCTTT
v_gene: TRBV7-6; d_gene: -; j_gene: TRBJ2-1; abundance: few; CDR3aa: CASSQWGYNEQFF; CDR3nt: TGTGCCAGCAGCCAATGGGGATACAATGAGCAGTTCTTC
v_gene: TRBV24-1; d_gene: TRBD2; j_gene: TRBJ2-3; abundance: few; CDR3aa: CATSDFGGRSTDTQYF; CDR3nt: TGTGCCACCAGTGATTTTGGCGGGAGGAGCACAGATACGCAGTATTTT
v_gene: TRBV11-2; d_gene: -; j_gene: TRBJ2-7; abundance: once; CDR3aa: CASSFPQSWYEQYF; CDR3nt: TGTGCCAGCAGCTTCCCACAGAGCTGGTACGAGCAGTACTTC
v_gene: TRBV6-1; d_gene: -; j_gene: TRBJ2-7; abundance: -; CDR3aa: CASSRPRGSSYEQYF; CDR3nt: TGTGCCAGCAGTCGGCCGCGGGGATCCTCCTACGAGCAGTACTTC
v_gene: TRBV12-3/TRBV12-4; d_gene: TRBD1; j_gene: TRBJ1-4; abundance: few; CDR3aa: CASRFSGGGEKLFF; CDR3nt: TGTGCCAGCAGATTCTCAGGGGGAGGTGAAAAACTGTTTTTT
v_gene: TRBV28; d_gene: TRBD2; j_gene: TRBJ2-5; abundance: few; CDR3aa: CASSLGTSGVYETQYF; CDR3nt: TGTGCCAGCAGTTTGGGGACTAGCGGGGTCTATGAGACCCAGTACTTC
v_gene: TRBV29-1; d_gene: -; j_gene: TRBJ2-1; abundance: few; CDR3aa: CSVGRAVSSYNEQFF; CDR3nt: TGCAGCGTGGGAAGGGCTGTTAGCTCCTACAATGAGCAGTTCTTC
v_gene: TRBV29-1; d_gene: -; j_gene: TRBJ2-2; abundance: few; CDR3aa: CSVERGALGELFF; CDR3nt: TGCAGCGTCGAAAGGGGGGCGCTCGGGGAGCTGTTTTTT
v_gene: TRBV15; d_gene: -; j_gene: TRBJ2-3; abundance: -; CDR3aa: CATGRRGQPDTQYF; CDR3nt: TGTGCCACCGGGAGGAGGGGGCAGCCAGATACGCAGTATTTT
v_gene: TRBV10-3; d_gene: -; j_gene: TRBJ2-6; abundance: -; CDR3aa: CAISPEGAGANVLTF; CDR3nt: TGTGCCATCTCGCCAGAGGGGGCTGGGGCCAACGTCCTGACTTTC
v_gene: TRBV20-1; d_gene: -; j_gene: TRBJ1-2; abundance: few; CDR3aa: CSALLRTAYGYTF; CDR3nt: TGCAGTGCTCTTCTTCGAACAGCCTATGGCTACACCTTC
v_gene: TRBV5-1; d_gene: TRBD2; j_gene: TRBJ2-1; abundance: -; CDR3aa: CASSLGGRENEQFF; CDR3nt: TGCGCCAGCAGCTTGGGCGGGAGGGAAAATGAGCAGTTCTTC
v_gene: TRBV9; d_gene: TRBD2; j_gene: TRBJ2-2; abundance: -; CDR3aa: CASSVDLTSGRAGELFF; CDR3nt: TGTGCCAGCAGCGTAGACCTTACTAGCGGGAGGGCCGGGGAGCTGTTTTTT
v_gene: TRBV30; d_gene: -; j_gene: TRBJ1-1; abundance: few; CDR3aa: CAWGQTNEAFF; CDR3nt: TGTGCCTGGGGACAGACAAATGAAGCTTTCTTT
v_gene: TRBV5-1; d_gene: -; j_gene: TRBJ2-2; abundance: -; CDR3aa: CASSLAPRIADTGELFF; CDR3nt: TGCGCCAGCAGCTTAGCCCCCAGAATAGCAGACACCGGGGAGCTGTTTTTT
v_gene: TRBV12-3/TRBV12-4; d_gene: -; j_gene: TRBJ2-5; abundance: few; CDR3aa: CASSLDFQETQYF; CDR3nt: TGTGCCAGCAGTTTAGATTTCCAAGAGACCCAGTACTTC
v_gene: TRBV10-3; d_gene: -; j_gene: TRBJ1-4; abundance: few; CDR3aa: CAISDFPQGRGNEKLFF; CDR3nt: TGTGCCATCAGTGACTTTCCGCAGGGAAGGGGTAATGAAAAACTGTTTTTT
v_gene: TRBV5-5; d_gene: -; j_gene: TRBJ1-1; abundance: few; CDR3aa: CASSQTGLPNTEAFF; CDR3nt: TGTGCCAGCAGCCAGACGGGACTTCCGAACACTGAAGCTTTCTTT
v_gene: TRBV15; d_gene: -; j_gene: TRBJ1-1; abundance: -; CDR3aa: CATSFRVDTEAFF; CDR3nt: TGTGCCACCAGCTTCAGGGTGGACACTGAAGCTTTCTTT
v_gene: TRBV6-2/TRBV6-3; d_gene: -; j_gene: TRBJ2-7; abundance: -; CDR3aa: CATTDRFSYEQYF; CDR3nt: TGTGCCACCACGGACCGCTTCTCCTACGAGCAGTACTTC
v_gene: TRBV7-2; d_gene: TRBD1; j_gene: TRBJ2-5; abundance: -; CDR3aa: CASRTGGGQTQYF; CDR3nt: TGTGCCAGCAGAACAGGGGGCGGACAGACCCAGTACTTC
v_gene: TRBV10-3; d_gene: -; j_gene: TRBJ2-1; abundance: few; CDR3aa: CAIRKKVGGREQFF; CDR3nt: TGTGCCATCAGAAAAAAAGTAGGGGGGCGTGAGCAGTTCTTC
v_gene: TRBV27; d_gene: TRBD2; j_gene: TRBJ2-7; abundance: few; CDR3aa: CASSLGSGGPYEQYF; CDR3nt: TGTGCCAGCAGTTTAGGATCGGGAGGGCCCTACGAGCAGTACTTC
v_gene: TRBV11-2; d_gene: -; j_gene: TRBJ2-1; abundance: -; CDR3aa: CASSLGSIEQFF; CDR3nt: TGTGCCAGCAGCTTAGGGAGTATTGAGCAGTTCTTC
v_gene: TRBV7-3; d_gene: TRBD2; j_gene: TRBJ2-1; abundance: -; CDR3aa: CASSPLAGGRNEQFF; CDR3nt: TGTGCCAGCAGCCCTCTAGCGGGAGGGAGAAATGAGCAGTTCTTC